This T cell receptor beta chain appears in the sequencing data of a study of shared clonotypes between healthy human individuals. Here immunoSEQ multiplex PCR was the method, and the copy in TCRdb shows in-frame clones only, minus some. This table holds just over 2,000,000 clones, approximately 95% found once. Only CD45RO-negative cells positively selected for CCR7 counted as naive CD8 cells, so terminally differentiated effector memory CD45RA+ cells were excluded. This CDR3 comprises 19 residues. V was clipped by 2 bases and J by 9 bases, with 29 bases between them. Per germline, CDR1 ENHRY and CDR2 SYGVKD.

The TCR was taken from a man aged 18 to 29 in good health. V and J are TRBV10-3 and TRBJ2-1; D ambiguous. The source material was naive CD8+ T cells sorted from blood. The CDR3, as DNA: TGTGCCATCAGTGAGAGGGCAGAGACTGCCCCTGTGGGCTGGGGTGAGCAGTTCTTC. Its protein is CAISERAETAPVGWGEQFF.